The text below deals with one T cell receptor beta chain. Antigen specificity is unknown. V dropped 1 base and J dropped 5 bases, with 18 bases sitting between them. This CDR3 has 16 amino acids. The V gene's germline CDR1 is DFQATT and CDR2 SNEGSKA (reference sequence). These data come from a study of human T cells and chemical hapten exposure. Original analysis: Samples contained a median of 95,638 TCRs, with a range of roughly 20,000 to 690,600. MiXCR, run by TCRdb on the RACE reads, gives a single entry per CDR3 protein. For this entry, the V and J calls and clone size follow TCRdb and not the study's own pipeline. The sample includes around 330,000 distinct CDR3 sequences, approximately 5% of them seen just once. Sample time point: pre-sensitization, week 0. Regarding treatment: therapeutic diphenylcyclopropenone sensitization with weekly scalp DPC. Extraction yielded total RNA from whole blood (unfractionated).

The study, taken as a whole, reports: Expanded TCRs clustered into significantly more large CDR3 similarity groups than controls, the analysis revealed.

The rearrangement joins TRBV20-1 to TRBJ1-5, with D possibly being TRBD1 (5 bases). Sequencing was performed on whole blood, taken in connection with sensitization to the hapten diphenylcyclopropenone (DPC). The receptor was derived from a woman aged 18 to 35 with alopecia areata. Some clones in this sample may be carry-over from other donors' samples. CDR3 sequence reads: CSARGGLPYPDQPQHF. CDR3 sequence (DNA): TGCAGTGCTAGAGGGGGACTTCCATACCCAGATCAGCCCCAGCATTTT.